A selection of T cell receptor beta chains follows, all from one sample in a study of identical twins. Via MiXCR, TCRdb re-called the 5' RACE reads, giving one row per CDR3 protein. The sample has a few hundred thousand distinct CDR3 sequences, roughly an eighth seen once. These data also formed part of another study, on yellow fever vaccine responses in identical twins.

What was sequenced was memory (CD45RO+) T cells sorted from blood. The receptors derive from a woman aged 18 to 35 in good health. Each CDR3 is given with its conserved first and last residue. The order of the fields is V gene, D gene, clone size, J gene, CDR3 protein, CDR3 DNA. The D gene is left open where the match is weak. Not every row has a clone size; where given, it reads once, few, many or a size class.

>TRBV3-1|NA|many|TRBJ1-6
CASSQVGGYNSPLHF
TGTGCCAGCAGCCAAGTTGGCGGGTATAATTCACCCCTCCACTTT
>TRBV30|NA|many|TRBJ2-3
CAWSSPTGRTDTQYF
TGTGCCTGGAGTTCTCCCACAGGGCGCACAGATACGCAGTATTTT
>TRBV12-3/TRBV12-4|NA|few|TRBJ1-2
CASSPAGPQTGYTF
TGTGCCAGCAGCCCCGCCGGCCCCCAAACGGGCTACACCTTC
>TRBV6-2/TRBV6-3|NA|NA|TRBJ2-1
CASRSDRTVYNEQFF
TGTGCCAGCAGATCCGACAGGACCGTCTACAATGAGCAGTTCTTC
>TRBV20-1|NA|many|TRBJ1-5
CSARGGQPQHF
TGCAGTGCCAGGGGTGGTCAGCCCCAGCATTTT
>TRBV6-2/TRBV6-3|TRBD2|few|TRBJ2-7
CASSYATLAGGHEQYF
TGTGCCAGCAGTTACGCTACACTAGCGGGAGGACACGAGCAGTACTTC
>TRBV12-3/TRBV12-4|NA|NA|TRBJ2-1
CASSLIGGGGGYNEQFF
TGTGCCAGCAGTTTAATTGGCGGGGGAGGGGGGTACAATGAGCAGTTCTTC
>TRBV7-9|NA|many|TRBJ1-5
CASSLGDSSNQPQHF
TGTGCCAGCAGCTTAGGGGACTCTAGCAATCAGCCCCAGCATTTT
>TRBV20-1|TRBD2|NA|TRBJ2-5
CSAPYSGRETQYF
TGCAGTGCTCCCTATAGCGGGAGAGAGACCCAGTACTTC
>TRBV6-5|NA|many|TRBJ2-1
CASRNRNEQFF
TGTGCCAGCAGAAATAGGAATGAGCAGTTCTTC
>TRBV20-1|NA|few|TRBJ2-1
CSSKIRGSSYNEQFF
TGCAGCTCAAAGATACGGGGGAGCTCCTACAATGAGCAGTTCTTC
>TRBV3-1|NA|few|TRBJ2-5
CASSQGDVQTQYF
TGTGCCAGCAGCCAAGGGGACGTTCAGACCCAGTACTTC
>TRBV7-9|NA|NA|TRBJ2-5
CAGERGETQYF
TGTGCCGGGGAGAGGGGAGAGACCCAGTACTTC
>TRBV7-3|TRBD1|NA|TRBJ2-5
CASSLGGTGRETQYF
TGTGCCAGCAGCTTAGGCGGGACAGGGAGGGAGACCCAGTACTTC
>TRBV4-3|TRBD2|many|TRBJ2-7
CASSPGTSFLEQYF
TGCGCCAGCAGCCCAGGGACTAGTTTTCTCGAGCAGTACTTC
>TRBV4-3|NA|many|TRBJ2-7
CASSQHTGNEQYF
TGCGCCAGCAGCCAGCATACAGGGAACGAGCAGTACTTC
>TRBV7-2|TRBD1|NA|TRBJ2-2
CASSLVSGRGRPGELFF
TGTGCCAGCAGCTTAGTAAGCGGCAGGGGGCGGCCCGGGGAGCTGTTTTTT
>TRBV5-1|TRBD2|NA|TRBJ2-1
CASSSKPGLAGDNEQFF
TGCGCCAGCAGCTCTAAACCGGGACTAGCGGGGGACAATGAGCAGTTCTTC
>TRBV5-1|NA|NA|TRBJ2-5
CASSLGGVGKETQYF
TGCGCCAGCAGCTTGGGCGGTGTAGGGAAAGAGACCCAGTACTTC
>TRBV4-2|NA|NA|TRBJ1-2
CASSQDLRDGYTF
TGTGCCAGCAGCCAAGATCTCCGGGACGGCTACACCTTC
>TRBV21-1|NA|many|TRBJ2-2
CASSKGCGGGELFF
TGTGCCAGCAGCAAAGGGTGCGGTGGCGGGGAGCTGTTTTTT
>TRBV7-2|TRBD1|NA|TRBJ1-5
CASSLEQGGRQPQDF
TGTGCCAGCAGCTTGGAGCAGGGGGGGCGTCAGCCCCAGGATTTT
>TRBV3-1|NA|many|TRBJ1-2
CASSPSVNYGYTF
TGTGCCAGCAGCCCCTCAGTCAATTATGGCTACACCTTC